Sequencing of this T cell receptor (beta chain) was carried out in a study of T cell responses to AZD1222 COVID-19 vaccine. The study's findings and limits: Targeting of unmutated variant regions was reportedly seen in nearly half of spike-specific TCRs. Spike was spanned by vaccine-associated CD4 TCRs, with dominance at 160-218 and 743-854.

The method was immunoSEQ multiplex PCR; TCRdb's version includes in-frame clones alone and lacks a portion of them. The sample records about 200,000 clones, approximately 93% being singletons. Worth noting for this clone: No antigen is known for it.

Trimming cost V 1 base and J 9 bases, with 13 bases left between them. CDR3 length: 14 amino acids. CDR1 is LGHNT, CDR2 FRNRAP, per germline. The TCR originated in an adult who received the AZD1222 COVID-19 vaccine. The chain uses TRBV12-5 and TRBJ2-4, with D possibly being TRBD1 (6 bases). The material sequenced was peripheral blood, taken 28 days after the second AZD1222 dose. The CDR3 DNA is TGTGCTAGTGGTTTGGACCTGCGAGGGGGCATTCAGTACTTC. Translating it yields CASGLDLRGGIQYF. Looking up the rest from reference TRBV12-5 and TRBJ2-4 gives the full variable domain: DARVTQTPRHKVTEMGQEVTMRCQPILGHNTVFWYRQTMMQGLELLAYFRNRAPLDDSGMPKDRFSAEMPDATLATLKIQPSEPRDSAVYFCASGLDLRGGIQYFGAGTRLSVL.